This T cell receptor beta chain was found in a study of CD8 T cells in ankylosing spondylitis. TCRdb reprocessed the 5' RACE reads with MiXCR, giving one entry per CDR3 protein. The data contain around 88,000 distinct CDR3 sequences, roughly 9.6% of them seen just once; the ten biggest clones take up roughly 5.5%. The CDR3 consists of 15 residues. V was shortened by 1 base and J by 1 base, with 7 bases between the two germline ends. The germline V gene has CDR1 SGHAT and CDR2 FQNNGV. As for this clonotype: Antigen specificity is unknown.

Study-level results: CD8+ cells made up the disease-linked clones, which were relatively rare in peripheral blood. Matched ankylosing spondylitis synovial fluid reportedly showed significant enrichment of disease-linked clones.

This sequence originates from a male donor with ankylosing spondylitis or in good health (not recorded which). This chain joins TRBV11-2 and TRBJ2-2; no firm D call. Sequences were obtained from blood, either unsorted or a sorted T cell fraction (not recorded which). CDR3 amino acids: CASSLVTRNTGELFF. The CDR3 DNA follows: TGTGCCAGCAGCTTAGTAACCAGGAACACCGGGGAGCTGTTTTTT.